Detailed here is one T cell receptor (beta chain). Its target is not known. This entry belongs to a study of T cells in Graves' hyperthyroidism and ophthalmopathy. The wider study: Specimen type is peripheral blood, collected at initial diagnosis prior to any treatment.

No ophthalmopathy progression within 18 months constituted stable Graves' hyperthyroidism. Fresh peripheral blood, roughly 10 ml, was the source of the PBMCs. The CDR3 covers 14 residues. CDR1 and CDR2 from the germline V gene are SQVTM and ANQGSEA. Losses at the gene ends were 4 bases for V and 6 bases for J; bases not matched to a gene: 6. There were TCR beta CDR3 regions amplified from RNA transcripts. The TCR CDR3 was amplified in a first-round RT-PCR using the HTBI primer set. TCRdb re-derived calls from the multiplex PCR reads in MiXCR, one entry per CDR3 protein. The sample holds fewer than 700,000 distinct CDR3 sequences, about 17% seen once. The study, taken as a whole, reports: The model made its ophthalmopathy prediction, and onset followed a median approximately 6 months later.

The TCR sequence derives from a woman aged 25 to 45 with Graves' hyperthyroidism. The V gene is TRBV29-1, the J gene TRBJ2-1; 10 bases are shared with TRBD1. Sequences were obtained from blood. Here the CDR3 reads CSVVRDRGINEQFF. DNA of the CDR3: TGCAGCGTTGTCCGGGACAGGGGTATCAATGAGCAGTTCTTC.